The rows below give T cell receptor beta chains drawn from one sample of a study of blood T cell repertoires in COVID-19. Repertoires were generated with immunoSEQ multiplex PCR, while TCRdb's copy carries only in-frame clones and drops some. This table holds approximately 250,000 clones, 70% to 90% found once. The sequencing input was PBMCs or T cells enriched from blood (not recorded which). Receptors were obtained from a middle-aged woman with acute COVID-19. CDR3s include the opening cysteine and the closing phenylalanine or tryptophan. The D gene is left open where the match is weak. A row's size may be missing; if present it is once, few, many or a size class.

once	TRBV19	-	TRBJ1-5	TGTGCCAGTACCCGACAGAATCAGCCCCAGCATTTT	CASTRQNQPQHF
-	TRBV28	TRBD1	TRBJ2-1	TGTGCCAGCAGTTCGGGACAGTCCGCTGTCAATGAGCAGTTCTTC	CASSSGQSAVNEQFF
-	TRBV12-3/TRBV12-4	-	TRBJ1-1	TGTGCCAGCAGCCTGGGACAGAACACTGAAGCTTTCTTT	CASSLGQNTEAFF
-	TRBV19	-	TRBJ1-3	TGTGCCAGTAGTTCACAGGTCGGTGGAGGAAACACCATATATTTT	CASSSQVGGGNTIYF
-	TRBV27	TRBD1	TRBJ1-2	TGTGCCAGCAGTCGACAGGGTATGAGTGGCTACACCTTC	CASSRQGMSGYTF
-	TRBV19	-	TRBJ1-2	TGTGCCAGTAAGTCCGGCTGGGAGGACTATGGCTACACCTTC	CASKSGWEDYGYTF
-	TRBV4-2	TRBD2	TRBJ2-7	TGTGCCAGCAGCCAAGGGACTAGCGGCGCCTACGAGCAGTACTTC	CASSQGTSGAYEQYF
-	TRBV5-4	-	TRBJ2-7	TGTGCCAGCAGCCCTACGGACCGGGACTACGAGCAGTACTTC	CASSPTDRDYEQYF
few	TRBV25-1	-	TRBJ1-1	TGTGCCAGCAGTGCTTACACCGGAGGGACTGAAGCTTTCTTT	CASSAYTGGTEAFF
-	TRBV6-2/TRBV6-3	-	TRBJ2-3	TGTGCCAGCAGTTTTACCGGGAGCACAGATACGCAGTATTTT	CASSFTGSTDTQYF
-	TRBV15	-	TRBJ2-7	TGTGCCACCAGCCGATCTTCTCCGGGGAAGCAGTACTTC	CATSRSSPGKQYF
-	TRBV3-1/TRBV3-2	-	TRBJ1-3	TGTGCCAGCAGCCAGATACAGGGAATATCTGGAAACACCATATATTTT	CASSQIQGISGNTIYF
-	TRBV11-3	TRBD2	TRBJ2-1	TGTGCCAGCAGCTTCGGGAGGAATGAGCAGTTCTTC	CASSFGRNEQFF
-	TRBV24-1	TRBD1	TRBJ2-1	TGTGCCACCAGTGAGGACAGGGCAACCTCCTACAATGAGCAGTTCTTC	CATSEDRATSYNEQFF
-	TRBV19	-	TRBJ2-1	TGTGCCAGTAGTATGGAGCGGCCACCCCACAATGAGCAGTTCTTC	CASSMERPPHNEQFF
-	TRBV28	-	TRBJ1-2	TGTGCCAGCAGTTTAGTTTCGAACTATGGCTACACCTTC	CASSLVSNYGYTF
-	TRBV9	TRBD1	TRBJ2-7	TGTGCCAGCAGCGGACGCGGGACAGGGGGTACCTACGAGCAGTACTTC	CASSGRGTGGTYEQYF
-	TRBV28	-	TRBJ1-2	TGTGCCAGCAGTTTGTATACAGGGAAGGGCTATGGCTACACCTTC	CASSLYTGKGYGYTF
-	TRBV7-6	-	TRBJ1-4	TGTGCCAGCAGCCCCCAGGGAAGGTCGGATGCAACTAATGAAAAACTGTTTTTT	CASSPQGRSDATNEKLFF
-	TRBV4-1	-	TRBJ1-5	TGCGCCAGCAGCCCTTATACAGACTATAGCAATCAGCCCCAGCATTTT	CASSPYTDYSNQPQHF
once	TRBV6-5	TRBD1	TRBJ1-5	TGTGCCAGCACTAGAACGGGACAGGGAGGACAGCCCCAGCATTTT	CASTRTGQGGQPQHF
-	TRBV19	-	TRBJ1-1	TGTGCCAGTAGTATTTTTACAGCGGGGGACACTGAAGCTTTCTTT	CASSIFTAGDTEAFF
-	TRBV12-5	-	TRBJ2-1	TGTGCTAGTGGCTCAGGACTTCCATCCTACAATGAGCAGTTCTTC	CASGSGLPSYNEQFF
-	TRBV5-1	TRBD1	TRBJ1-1	TGCGCCAGCAGCGTGGGGACAGCCCTGAACACTGAAGCTTTCTTT	CASSVGTALNTEAFF
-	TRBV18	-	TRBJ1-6	TGTGCCAGCTCACCATCGGGGAACAATTCACCCCTCCACTTT	CASSPSGNNSPLHF
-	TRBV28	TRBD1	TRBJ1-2	TGTGCCAGCAGTTTAGGCAGGGGGTTACGACTCTATGGCTACACCTTC	CASSLGRGLRLYGYTF
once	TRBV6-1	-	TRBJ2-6	TGTGCCAGCAGTGAAGCGCTTATGAGCTCTGGGGCCAACGTCCTGACTTTC	CASSEALMSSGANVLTF
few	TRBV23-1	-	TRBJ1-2	TGCGCCAGCAGTCAATCGCCGACGGGGAACTATGGCTACACCTTC	CASSQSPTGNYGYTF
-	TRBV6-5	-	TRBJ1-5	TGTGCCAGCAAAAGGGGGACCGAAAATCAGCCCCAGCATTTT	CASKRGTENQPQHF
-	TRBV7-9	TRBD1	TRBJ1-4	TGTGCCAGCAGCTTCGGGACAGTTGCAACTAATGAAAAACTGTTTTTT	CASSFGTVATNEKLFF
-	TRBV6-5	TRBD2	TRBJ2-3	TGTGCCAGCAGTTACTCGACTAGCGGGAGAGATACGCAGTATTTT	CASSYSTSGRDTQYF
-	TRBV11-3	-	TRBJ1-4	TGTGCCAGCAGCTTAGATCAGACGGGAAAACTGTTTTTT	CASSLDQTGKLFF
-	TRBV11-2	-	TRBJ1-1	TGTGCCAGCAGGCAGATAAGGGGGAACACTGAAGCTTTCTTT	CASRQIRGNTEAFF
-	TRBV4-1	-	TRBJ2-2	TGCGCCAGCAGCCAAGAAGGAGGCCAGGGGGGACTGGCCGGGGAGCTGTTTTTT	CASSQEGGQGGLAGELFF
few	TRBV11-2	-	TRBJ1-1	TGTGCCAGCAGCTCGAACAGCCACACTGAAGCTTTCTTT	CASSSNSHTEAFF
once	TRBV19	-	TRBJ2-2	TGTGCCAGTAGTCCTGTTAGCGGTGGGACCGGGGAGCTGTTTTTT	CASSPVSGGTGELFF
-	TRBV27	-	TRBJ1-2	TGTGCCAGCAGTCTTAGCCGTTACTACTATGGCTACACCTTC	CASSLSRYYYGYTF
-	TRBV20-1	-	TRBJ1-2	TGCAGTGCCGAGCCGGGCTATGGCTACACCTTC	CSAEPGYGYTF
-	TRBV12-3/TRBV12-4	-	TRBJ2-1	TGTGCCAGCAGTTTAAGCGTACTTGAGCAGTTCTTC	CASSLSVLEQFF
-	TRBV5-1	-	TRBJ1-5	TGCGCCAGCAGCTTGGGGGCTAGCAATCAGCCCCAGCATTTT	CASSLGASNQPQHF